Listed below are T cell receptor beta chains from one sample, sequenced in a study of T cells after yellow fever vaccination. TCRdb analysed the 5' RACE reads with MiXCR anew, one entry per CDR3 protein. The sample includes about 400,000 distinct CDR3 sequences, 11% seen only once; the top ten take more than 15%. This material consisted of PBMCs, taken on the day of the first yellow fever vaccination. Receptors were obtained from a man between 18 and 29 years old who received the YFV17D yellow fever vaccine. CDR3s include the opening cysteine and the closing phenylalanine or tryptophan.

v_call,j_call,cdr3_aa
TRBV3-1,TRBJ2-6,CASSQEGGTGGANVLTF
TRBV7-2,TRBJ2-1,CASSLVEGGYNEQFF
TRBV5-4,TRBJ1-1,CASSPAASLNTEAFF
TRBV2,TRBJ2-3,CASTNRGQDTQYF
TRBV5-1,TRBJ1-1,CASSLGQGADTEAFF
TRBV4-3,TRBJ2-2,CASSQDLAGGPTGELFF
TRBV27,TRBJ2-1,CATTRGGPHYNEQFF
TRBV7-2,TRBJ2-3,CASSMYSPRDTQYF
TRBV6-2/TRBV6-3,TRBJ2-3,CASSYSVLGTDTQYF
TRBV19,TRBJ1-5,CASSSGQGAVQPQHF
TRBV19,TRBJ2-2,CASRMRSGGDTGELFF
TRBV6-6,TRBJ1-5,CASSPPANQPQHF
TRBV12-3/TRBV12-4,TRBJ1-6,CASSLAGAGGGSPLHF
TRBV6-1,TRBJ2-1,CASKKGAGNEQFF
TRBV5-1,TRBJ2-5,CASNLKETQYF
TRBV29-1,TRBJ1-2,CSVAARDFNYGYTF
TRBV4-3,TRBJ2-1,CASSQGFGAVNEQFF
TRBV7-9,TRBJ1-1,CASSLRRTGRAFF
TRBV7-2,TRBJ2-5,CASFRLDFWETQYF
TRBV5-1,TRBJ2-5,CASSGTGNQETQYF
TRBV12-3/TRBV12-4,TRBJ2-2,CASSLGVFSGELFF
TRBV5-1,TRBJ2-1,CASSPLDLAGRIYEQFF
TRBV28,TRBJ1-6,CASTQRKGYNSPLHF
TRBV6-5,TRBJ2-4,CASSYSSLGENIQYF
TRBV5-1,TRBJ2-2,CASSLSQGGTGELFF
TRBV29-1,TRBJ1-1,CSVLGQAEAFF
TRBV28,TRBJ2-3,CASSFSHPRGTDTQYF
TRBV4-1,TRBJ1-6,CASSQGEGSYNSPLHF
TRBV5-1,TRBJ2-3,CASSLGRNFFSTDTQYF
TRBV20-1,TRBJ1-6,CSARKPNSPLHF
TRBV6-2/TRBV6-3,TRBJ2-5,CASSPSGLARHF
TRBV12-3/TRBV12-4,TRBJ2-3,CASSSSLPSTDTQYF